The subject of this entry is one T cell receptor beta chain. Its cognate antigen is unknown. The junction had 4 bases not matched to a gene; V was cut back by 2 bases and J by 1 base. CDR3 length: 17 residues. Germline values: CDR1 MNHNY, CDR2 SVGAGI (reference sequence). The data derive from a study of early T cells in non-severe SARS-CoV-2 infection. Overall study: RNA in bulk from unsorted whole blood was sequenced, and chains were unpaired.

Findings and limits, study-wide: VDJdb-based matching was biased toward anti-spike CD8 responses and missed private and CD4 specificities.

The TCR library protocol was used to attach unique molecular identifiers. These identifiers were attached to individual cDNA molecules. TCRdb analysed the 5' RACE reads with MiXCR anew, one entry per CDR3 protein. The data contain about 61,000 distinct CDR3 sequences, approximately 10% of them singletons. The rearrangement joins TRBV6-6 to TRBJ1-5, with 11 bases lining up with TRBD1. Material for sequencing was whole blood. The receptor comes from an adult who was a healthcare worker with PCR-confirmed SARS-CoV-2 infection or an uninfected control (not recorded which). The CDR3 is CASSYGQGARSNQPQHF. Written as DNA, the CDR3 is TGTGCCAGCAGTTACGGACAGGGGGCGCGGAGCAATCAGCCCCAGCATTTT.